The 11 T cell receptor beta chains in this list originate from one sample, sequenced in a study of CXCR3-negative and CXCR3-positive naive CD8 T cells. cDNA libraries for TRB were generated by 5' RACE incorporating UMI labels. TCRdb reanalyzed the 5' RACE reads and collapses them to one entry per CDR3 protein, without DNA. The sample totals roughly 65,000 distinct CDR3 sequences. Their specific antigens are unknown. Study-level results: TRB CDR3s of CXCR3-positive naive cells were more hydrophobic than those of CXCR3-negative naive cells.

Sequencing was done on a sample of naive CXCR3+ CD8+ T cells from blood. Sample subset: CD45RO-CCR7+CD27+CD95- naive CD8+ T cells expressing CXCR3 (TNR3+). The receptor set was obtained from a human donor in good health. Some clones in this sample may be carry-over from other donors' samples.

The chain employs TRBV11-3 and TRBJ2-7. Germline V CDR1 and CDR2: SGHNT, YENEEA. The CDR3 totals 13 residues. The CDR3 region is CASSLDNSYEQYF.

This sequence joins TRBV7-9 and TRBJ2-4; no DNA is available, so the TRBD1 call from TCRdb remains unchecked. Germline assignment: CDR1 SEHNR and CDR2 FQNEAQ (reference sequence). This CDR3 contains 14 residues. The chain's CDR3 is CASSQGTGLNIQYF.

The chain carries TRBV12-3 or TRBV12-4 and TRBJ2-3. The CDR3 has 12 amino acids. The CDR3 is CASSFNRDTQYF.

The rearrangement links TRBV29-1 to TRBJ2-1; TCRdb proposes TRBD2, but this gene call is untestable without DNA. CDR3 length: 12 residues. CDR1 and CDR2 from the germline V gene are SQVTM and ANQGSEA. The chain's CDR3 is CSLKEDYNEQFF.

J is TRBJ2-3 and V is TRBV7-8. Germline values: CDR1 SGHVS, CDR2 FQNEAQ. The CDR3 is 14 amino acids. The CDR3 is CASSFIRSTDTQYF.

The chain is built from TRBV2 and TRBJ2-1; the D call from TCRdb, TRBD1, cannot be confirmed without DNA. This CDR3 contains 16 residues. Looked up from germline, CDR1 is SNHLY and CDR2 is FYNNEI. The CDR3 is CASSLSAGDLYNEQFF.

This chain uses TRBV7-9 with TRBJ2-2. From germline, CDR1 is SEHNR and CDR2 FQNEAQ (reference sequence). This CDR3 contains 15 residues. CDR3: CASSRRTGNTGELFF.

The chain joins TRBV6-2 or TRBV6-3 to TRBJ2-1. The CDR3 runs 11 residues. Germline V gene lookup returns CDR1 MNHEY and CDR2 SVGEGT. CDR3 sequence reads: CASRLGYEQFF.

CDR3 sequence: CASSLNRGYYEQYF. The rearrangement links TRBV28 to TRBJ2-7; the TRBD1 assignment by TCRdb is unverifiable without DNA. The CDR3 totals 14 residues. Germline values: CDR1 MDHEN, CDR2 SYDVKM.

The chain carries TRBV15 and TRBJ2-3; TCRdb picks TRBD1, but there is no DNA to check that call. This CDR3 contains 16 residues. The germline V gene encodes CDR1 LNHNV and CDR2 YYDKDF (reference sequence). The CDR3: CATSREALDGSDTQYF.

This chain joins TRBV12-3 or TRBV12-4 and TRBJ2-3. This CDR3 is 18 amino acids long. CDR3 sequence: CASSLRLAEPSSTDTQYF.